Listed below are T cell receptor beta chains from one sample, sequenced in a study of breast tumors, draining lymph nodes, adjacent tissues. TCRdb reprocessed the multiplex PCR reads via MiXCR and lists one record per CDR3 protein. The table has more than 200,000 distinct CDR3 sequences, 32% seen once; the top ten hold approximately 1.5%. The sequenced material came from axillary lymph node tissue. The receptors shown here come from a female donor with breast cancer. Some clones in this sample may be carry-over from other donors' samples. CDR3s include the opening cysteine and the closing phenylalanine or tryptophan. The order of the fields is V gene, CDR3 length, D gene, clone size, J gene, CDR3 DNA, CDR3 protein. A D gene is named only where the DNA matches it firmly. Not every row has a clone size; where given, it reads once, few, many or a size class.

>TRBV7-2|15|-|many|TRBJ1-6
TGTGCCACCCAAACGACAGCTACAAATAATTCACCCCTCCACTTT
CATQTTATNNSPLHF
>TRBV2|13|-|-|TRBJ2-5
TGTGCCAGCAGTGTAGGAAGGCAAGAGACCCAGTACTTC
CASSVGRQETQYF
>TRBV20-1|13|-|-|TRBJ1-4
TGCAGTGCTAGTACAGGGACGGGTGAAAAACTGTTTTTT
CSASTGTGEKLFF
>TRBV29-1|13|-|many|TRBJ1-5
TGCAGCGTTGGGGACGGGAGCAATCAGCCCCAGCATTTT
CSVGDGSNQPQHF
>TRBV7-6|9|-|-|TRBJ2-2
TGTGCCATTTCCCGGGAGCTGTTTTTT
CAISRELFF
>TRBV27|15|TRBD2|few|TRBJ2-2
TGTGCCACCCGATCCGGGACTAGTGTAGCCGGGGAGCTGTTTTTT
CATRSGTSVAGELFF
>TRBV6-5|13|-|few|TRBJ2-7
TGTGCCAGCAAACTCCCCCGGGACTCGGAGCAGTACTTC
CASKLPRDSEQYF
>TRBV2|15|TRBD1|many|TRBJ1-2
TGTGCCAGCAGTAAAACGACAGGGTCGAACTATGGCTACACCTTC
CASSKTTGSNYGYTF
>TRBV28|15|-|many|TRBJ2-7
TGTGCCAGCAGTTTGGGGGGAGGCTGGGGCTACGAGCAGTACTTC
CASSLGGGWGYEQYF
>TRBV20-1|13|TRBD1|-|TRBJ2-7
TGCAGTGCTCTGGGACAGGGGCTCCGTGCGCAGTACTTC
CSALGQGLRAQYF
>TRBV4-1|16|-|many|TRBJ1-3
TGCGCCAGCAGATTAACCCAGGGGCCTCGTGGAAACACCATATATTTT
CASRLTQGPRGNTIYF
>TRBV15|18|TRBD1|-|TRBJ1-6
TGTGCCACCAGCAGCAGTCCCGGGACAGGGGCGCTTAATTCACCCCTCCACTTT
CATSSSPGTGALNSPLHF
>TRBV4-2|16|TRBD1|many|TRBJ2-4
TGTGCCAGCAGCCAAGAGGGAGAGGGGACAGCAAACATTCAGTACTTC
CASSQEGEGTANIQYF
>TRBV4-1|12|-|many|TRBJ2-1
TGCGCCAGCAGCCAATCTTCTGATGAGCAGTTCTTC
CASSQSSDEQFF
>TRBV20-1|17|TRBD2|-|TRBJ2-2
TGCAGTGCTAGAGATCTAGCGGGACTGCGTGCGAGCGGGGAGCTGTTTTTT
CSARDLAGLRASGELFF
>TRBV3-1|15|-|many|TRBJ2-6
TGTGCCAGCAGTAACAGGGGGGGTGGGGCCAACGTCCTGACTTTC
CASSNRGGGANVLTF
>TRBV30|15|TRBD2|many|TRBJ2-1
TGTGCCTGGAGGAGGACTAGCCCTTCTTACAATGAGCAGTTCTTC
CAWRRTSPSYNEQFF
>TRBV5-8|20|TRBD2|many|TRBJ2-3
TGTGCCAGCAGCGGAACCGGGACTAGCGGGAGGTCGAGGCGCACAGATACGCAGTATTTT
CASSGTGTSGRSRRTDTQYF
>TRBV5-1|15|TRBD2|many|TRBJ2-2
TGCGCCAGCAGCTCCACTAGCGCCCCGACCGGGGAGCTGTTTTTT
CASSSTSAPTGELFF
>TRBV4-3|14|-|many|TRBJ1-6
TGCGCCAGCAGCCAAGACCGGACGGGGGGCTCCCTCCACTTT
CASSQDRTGGSLHF
>TRBV29-1|16|TRBD2|many|TRBJ2-5
TGCAGCGTTGAAGACGCCGGCGGGAGAGGGTTGGAGACCCAGTACTTC
CSVEDAGGRGLETQYF
>TRBV18|16|TRBD2|-|TRBJ2-2
TGTGCCAGCTCACCACCTTCTAGCGGGGTCACCGGGGAGCTGTTTTTT
CASSPPSSGVTGELFF
>TRBV7-3|13|-|many|TRBJ2-4
TGTGCCAGCAGCAGCGTAGCCAAAAACATTCAGTACTTC
CASSSVAKNIQYF
>TRBV11-1|12|-|-|TRBJ1-1
TGTGCCAGCAGCCCTCACAGGGTCGGAGCTTTCTTT
CASSPHRVGAFF
>TRBV6-4|14|-|many|TRBJ2-3
TGTGCCAGAAGAATTACGGAGGCCACAGATACGCAGTATTTT
CARRITEATDTQYF
>TRBV6-1|14|TRBD2|many|TRBJ2-7
TGTGCCAGCAGGAATTTAGCGGGAGGTGGTGAGCAGTACTTC
CASRNLAGGGEQYF
>TRBV10-1|17|TRBD1|-|TRBJ2-1
TGCGCCAGCATAGGGACAGCTTTGGCCCCCTCCTACAATGAGCAGTTCTTC
CASIGTALAPSYNEQFF
>TRBV6-1|14|TRBD2|many|TRBJ2-1
TGTGCCAGCAGGGGAGCGGGGGGACTGAATGAGCAGTTCTTC
CASRGAGGLNEQFF
>TRBV7-2|17|TRBD2|many|TRBJ2-7
TGTGCCAGCAGAGGACTAGCGGGAGGGAGGAGCTCCTACGAGCAGTACTTC
CASRGLAGGRSSYEQYF
>TRBV30|13|-|-|TRBJ1-4
TGTGCCTGGAGTGGAGCCCGGGATAAAAAACTGTTTTTT
CAWSGARDKKLFF
>TRBV19|15|TRBD1|few|TRBJ1-1
TGTGCCAGTAGTCTATTAACAGGGGGGTCGACTGAAGCTTTCTTT
CASSLLTGGSTEAFF
>TRBV7-2|16|-|once|TRBJ1-3
TGTGCCAGCAGCTTAGGAACAACTCAGGGTCGAGACACCATATATTTT
CASSLGTTQGRDTIYF
>TRBV7-2|15|-|many|TRBJ2-7
TGTGCCAGCAGCTTAGAAGCGGGCAAACTCTACGAGCAGTACTTC
CASSLEAGKLYEQYF
>TRBV28|13|-|many|TRBJ1-6
TGTGCCAGCAGTTCCAGTTCGAATTCACCCCTCCACTTT
CASSSSSNSPLHF
>TRBV20-1|14|-|-|TRBJ1-6
TGCAGTGCTAGATCAGGGTTTGGAGATTCACCCCTCCACTTT
CSARSGFGDSPLHF
>TRBV28|14|TRBD1|many|TRBJ2-3
TGTGCCAGCACAGTATCTAAGGGGGCAAGTACGCAGTATTTT
CASTVSKGASTQYF
>TRBV13|13|TRBD1|many|TRBJ1-4
TGTGCCAGCAGCGAGGGGGCGGTTGAAAAACTGTTTTTT
CASSEGAVEKLFF
>TRBV5-4|13|-|few|TRBJ1-1
TGTGCCAGCAGCTTGAGACAGAACACTGAAGCTTTCTTT
CASSLRQNTEAFF
>TRBV29-1|14|TRBD1|many|TRBJ2-7
TGCAGCGTTGTTTCGGGACAGGGGGTCCACGAGCAGTACTTC
CSVVSGQGVHEQYF
>TRBV2|15|-|many|TRBJ2-1
TGTGCCAGCAGTGAAGCCCGGACAGCCTCGGGTGAGCAGTTCTTC
CASSEARTASGEQFF